This TCR beta chain was recovered during a study of PD-L1 blockade in urothelial cancer. Study at large: Patients, treated from 2014 onward, received atezolizumab 1,200 mg intravenously every 3 weeks. Males with bladder-origin urothelial cancer constituted most of the 29 patients. Individuals in the cohort had been given 0 to 3 earlier chemotherapy regimens.

Sampling of each patient yielded between 1 and 8 specimens, collected pretreatment and on-treatment. Profiled with immunoSEQ multiplex PCR; TCRdb holds only in-frame clones, not every one. Among fewer than 50,000 clones listed, 75% to 95% were seen once. The CDR3 has 12 residues. Deletions cut 1 base from V and 6 bases from J, with 5 bases between. The germline CDR1 and CDR2 sequences are SGHDT and YYEEEE. This clonotype was obtained from a man aged 65 to 79 with urothelial cancer. This chain joins TRBV5-6 and TRBJ2-1; D call uncertain. Source: PBMCs, taken around atezolizumab (anti-PD-L1) treatment. The CDR3 DNA is TGTGCCAGCAGCTTGCTTTTCAATGAGCAGTTCTTC. It codes for CASSLLFNEQFF.